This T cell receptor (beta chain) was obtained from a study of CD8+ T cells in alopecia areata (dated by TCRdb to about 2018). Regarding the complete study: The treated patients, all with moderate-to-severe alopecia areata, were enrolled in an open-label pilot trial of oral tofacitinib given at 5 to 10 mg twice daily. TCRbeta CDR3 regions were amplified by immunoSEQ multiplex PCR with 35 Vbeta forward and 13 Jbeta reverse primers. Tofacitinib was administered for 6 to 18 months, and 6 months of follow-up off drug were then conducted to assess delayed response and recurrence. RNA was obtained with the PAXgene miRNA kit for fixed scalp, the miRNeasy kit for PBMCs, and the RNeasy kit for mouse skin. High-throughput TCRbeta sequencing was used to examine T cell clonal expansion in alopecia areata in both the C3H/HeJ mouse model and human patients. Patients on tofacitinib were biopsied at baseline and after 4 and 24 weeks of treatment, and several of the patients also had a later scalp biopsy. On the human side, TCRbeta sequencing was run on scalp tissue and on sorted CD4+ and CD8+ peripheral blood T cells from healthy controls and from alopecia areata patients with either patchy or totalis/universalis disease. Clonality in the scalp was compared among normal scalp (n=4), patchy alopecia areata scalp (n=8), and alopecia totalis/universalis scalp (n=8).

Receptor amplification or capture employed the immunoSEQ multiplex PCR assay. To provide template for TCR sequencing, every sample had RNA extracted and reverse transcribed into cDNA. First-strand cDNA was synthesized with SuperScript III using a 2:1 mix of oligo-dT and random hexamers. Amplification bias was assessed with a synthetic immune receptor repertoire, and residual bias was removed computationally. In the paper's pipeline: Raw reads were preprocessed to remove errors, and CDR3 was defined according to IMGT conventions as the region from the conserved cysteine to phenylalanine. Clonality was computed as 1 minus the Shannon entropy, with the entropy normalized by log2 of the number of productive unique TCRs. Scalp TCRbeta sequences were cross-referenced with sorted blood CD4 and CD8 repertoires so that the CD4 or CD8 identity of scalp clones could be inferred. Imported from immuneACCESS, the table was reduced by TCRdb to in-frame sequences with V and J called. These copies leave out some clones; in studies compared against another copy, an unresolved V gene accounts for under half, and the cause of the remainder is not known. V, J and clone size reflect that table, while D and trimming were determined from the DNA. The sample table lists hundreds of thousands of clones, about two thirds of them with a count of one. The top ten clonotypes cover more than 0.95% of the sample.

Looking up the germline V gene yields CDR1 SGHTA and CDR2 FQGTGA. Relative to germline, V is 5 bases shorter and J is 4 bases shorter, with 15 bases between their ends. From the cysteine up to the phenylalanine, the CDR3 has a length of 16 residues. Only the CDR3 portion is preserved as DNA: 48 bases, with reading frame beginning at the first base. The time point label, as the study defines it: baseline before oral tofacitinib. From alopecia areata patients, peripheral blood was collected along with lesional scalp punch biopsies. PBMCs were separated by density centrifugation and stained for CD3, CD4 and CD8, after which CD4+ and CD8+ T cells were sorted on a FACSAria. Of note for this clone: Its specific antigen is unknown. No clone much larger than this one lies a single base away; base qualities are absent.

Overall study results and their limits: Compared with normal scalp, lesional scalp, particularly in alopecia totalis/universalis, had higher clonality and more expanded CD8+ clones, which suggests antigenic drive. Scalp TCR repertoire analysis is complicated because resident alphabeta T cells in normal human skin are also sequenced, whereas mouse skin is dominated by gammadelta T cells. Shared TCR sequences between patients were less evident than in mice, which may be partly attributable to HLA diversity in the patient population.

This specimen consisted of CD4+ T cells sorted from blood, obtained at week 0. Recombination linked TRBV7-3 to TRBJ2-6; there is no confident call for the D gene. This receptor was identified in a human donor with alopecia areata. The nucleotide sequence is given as TGTGCCAGCAGCCCTTTAGACCTGGCAGGGGCCAACGTCCTGACTTTC. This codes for CASSPLDLAGANVLTF.